This TCR beta chain was captured by sequencing in a study of blood T cell repertoires in COVID-19. Study at large: The study drew acute and convalescent COVID-19 samples from the United States, Italy and Spain. In each case, the material was cDNA or gDNA derived from T cells, B-cell-depleted T cells, or PBMCs.

In the original workflow: It was from reference gene primer amplification that nucleated cell counts were estimated. The method was immunoSEQ multiplex PCR; TCRdb's version includes in-frame clones alone and lacks a portion of them. From that table come the V and J calls and clone size; the DNA was used to work out D and trimming. Among over 30,000 clones, around 85% were seen once, and the ten largest hold around 28%. This clone has a single count. Trimming removed 7 bases from V and 10 bases from J; junction bases left unmatched: 10. The CDR3 covers 14 residues. From germline, CDR1 is LGHDT and CDR2 YNNKEL (reference sequence).

Sequencing was performed on peripheral blood. This chain uses TRBV3-1 (or the pseudogene TRBV3-2) with TRBJ2-1; 10 bases are a match to TRBD2. This clonotype was sampled from a man older than 75 with active or convalescent COVID-19. The CDR3 nucleotides read TGTGCCAGCAAGTACAGCGGGGGGGCCGGGGAGCAGTTCTTC. This encodes CASKYSGGAGEQFF.